These T cell receptor beta chains were read from a single sample in a study of Ad26.COV2.S vaccination and SARS-CoV-2 variants. Some clones are missing from TCRdb's copy, which holds only in-frame ones; the method was immunoSEQ multiplex PCR. Among approximately 300,000 clones, around 85% were seen once, and the ten largest hold approximately 2.2%. Sequenced material: peripheral blood, taken in a trial of Ad26.COV2.S vaccine versus placebo. These TCRs come from a person between 18 and 65 years old who received the Ad26.COV2.S COVID-19 vaccine or a placebo. The CDR3 runs from the conserved cysteine through the conserved F or W. The D gene is left open where the match is weak. A clone size is listed for some rows: how often the clone was seen (once, few, many), or a class if it is expanded.

J gene | D gene | clone size | V gene | CDR3 DNA | CDR3 protein
TRBJ1-1 | NA | NA | TRBV4-1 | TGCGCCAGCAGCCACCGTTTTACACAGGAGTGGACTGAAGCTTTCTTT | CASSHRFTQEWTEAFF
TRBJ1-3 | TRBD1 | NA | TRBV24-1 | TGTGCCACCAGTGATCTCCCGCCCCGGGACAGGGTAGGAAACACCATATATTTT | CATSDLPPRDRVGNTIYF
TRBJ1-2 | TRBD1 | NA | TRBV5-6 | TGTGCCAGCAGCTCGCTAGGGGGCGGCCATGGCTACACCTTC | CASSSLGGGHGYTF
TRBJ2-5 | TRBD1 | NA | TRBV7-7 | TGTGCTAGCAGCCTGGGGATCGGGACAGGGGGCGCGAGGGAGACCCAGTACTTC | CASSLGIGTGGARETQYF
TRBJ1-1 | TRBD1 | few | TRBV7-2 | TGTGCCAGCAGCTTAGTGCCAGGGGGTTTTGGCACTGAAGCTTTCTTT | CASSLVPGGFGTEAFF
TRBJ2-7 | NA | NA | TRBV7-2 | TGTGCCAGCAGCCCCCACCATAGCTCCTACGAGCAGTACTTC | CASSPHHSSYEQYF
TRBJ1-5 | TRBD1 | NA | TRBV28 | TGTGCCAGTCGGACAGGGGGCGGTTTTGTGATGAGTAGCAATCAGCCCCAGCATTTT | CASRTGGGFVMSSNQPQHF
TRBJ2-1 | TRBD1 | NA | TRBV5-1 | TGCGCCAGCAGCTCGCTACGACAGGGGGACAATGAGCAGTTCTTC | CASSSLRQGDNEQFF
TRBJ1-1 | NA | NA | TRBV2 | TGTGCCAGCAGTCCGACAGTCCTGAACACTGAAGCTTTCTTT | CASSPTVLNTEAFF
TRBJ1-2 | NA | NA | TRBV3-1/TRBV3-2 | TGTGCCAGCAGCCATGATGGGGGCTACACCTTC | CASSHDGGYTF
TRBJ2-7 | TRBD1 | NA | TRBV5-1 | TGCGCCAGCAGCGTACAGGGGGCGGTAAATTACGAGCAGTACTTC | CASSVQGAVNYEQYF
TRBJ2-4 | TRBD2 | NA | TRBV5-4 | TGTGCCAGCAGCAAGGGACTAGCGGATTCCAAAAACATTCAGTACTTC | CASSKGLADSKNIQYF
TRBJ2-7 | NA | once | TRBV6-5 | TGTGCCAGCAGCCCCCCCAGCTCCAACGAGCAGTACTTC | CASSPPSSNEQYF
TRBJ1-1 | NA | NA | TRBV4-2 | TGTGCCAGCAGCCAAGGGGAGAGGGACACTGAAGCTTTCTTT | CASSQGERDTEAFF
TRBJ2-5 | TRBD2 | NA | TRBV5-1 | TGCGCCAGCAGGACTAGCGGGGGTATGGAGACCCAGTACTTC | CASRTSGGMETQYF
TRBJ1-6 | NA | few | TRBV3-1/TRBV3-2 | TGTGCCAGCAGCCAAGTCGGTGGGAATTCACCCCTCCACTTT | CASSQVGGNSPLHF
TRBJ2-1 | NA | few | TRBV5-5 | TGTGCCAGCAGCTGGAGGGGAGAACTGAGCGTATACAATGAGCAGTTCTTC | CASSWRGELSVYNEQFF
TRBJ1-6 | NA | many | TRBV5-1 | TGCGCCAGCAGCTTGGGGGGACGGGATTCACCCCTCCACTTT | CASSLGGRDSPLHF
TRBJ1-2 | NA | once | TRBV2 | TGTGCCCGCAGGGCGAACTATGGCTACACCTTC | CARRANYGYTF
TRBJ2-5 | TRBD1 | few | TRBV19 | TGTGCCAGTAGTATCCGGGACAGGGCAGGCGAGACCCAGTACTTC | CASSIRDRAGETQYF
TRBJ1-5 | NA | NA | TRBV24-1 | TGTGCCACCAGTGGGAGACAGTTCAATCAGCCCCAGCATTTT | CATSGRQFNQPQHF
TRBJ1-1 | NA | once | TRBV5-5 | TGTGCCAGCAGCTTGTTTCGGGGGGTGGGCACTGAAGCTTTCTTT | CASSLFRGVGTEAFF
TRBJ2-7 | NA | NA | TRBV13 | TGTGCCAGCAGCTTAGCAGGGATACACGAGCAGTACTTC | CASSLAGIHEQYF
TRBJ1-2 | TRBD1 | NA | TRBV12-3/TRBV12-4 | TGTGCCAGCAGCTTACAGGGGCCCTATGGCTACACCTTC | CASSLQGPYGYTF
TRBJ1-3 | NA | once | TRBV3-1/TRBV3-2 | TGTGCCAGCAGCCCCCCCTGGGGGGGGCTTGGAAACACCATATATTTT | CASSPPWGGLGNTIYF
TRBJ2-7 | NA | NA | TRBV6-5 | TGTGCCAGCAGTCCTTACTACGAGCAGTACTTC | CASSPYYEQYF
TRBJ2-3 | TRBD2 | NA | TRBV7-2 | TGTGCCAGCAGCCCTCCGGGACTAGCGGGGGGGTATACGCAGTATTTT | CASSPPGLAGGYTQYF
TRBJ2-3 | NA | NA | TRBV28 | TGTGCCAGCCTCGACAGATTCACAGATACGCAGTATTTT | CASLDRFTDTQYF
TRBJ1-4 | NA | NA | TRBV4-1 | TGCGCCAGCAGCCGAATGCCAAGGGAAAAACTGTTTTTT | CASSRMPREKLFF
TRBJ1-4 | TRBD1 | NA | TRBV7-9 | TGTGCCAGCAGCCCGCGGACAGGTGGACTCGCAACTAATGAAAAACTGTTTTTT | CASSPRTGGLATNEKLFF
TRBJ2-2 | NA | NA | TRBV4-1 | TGCGCCAGCAGCCAGGGACCAGACGGGCGGAACACCGGGGAGCTGTTTTTT | CASSQGPDGRNTGELFF
TRBJ2-7 | TRBD1 | NA | TRBV2 | TGTGCCAGCAGGAGACAGGGGGATACGAACGAGCAGTACTTC | CASRRQGDTNEQYF
TRBJ2-5 | TRBD1 | NA | TRBV19 | TGTGCCAGCGGGACAGGGGGCAAAGAGACCCAGTACTTC | CASGTGGKETQYF